Below, 28 T cell receptor beta chains from the same sample are listed, as sequenced in a study of Graves' ophthalmopathy and Graves' hyperthyroidism (dated by TCRdb to about 2018). Instrument used: Illumina HiSeq 2000. For repertoire sequencing, the TCR beta CDR3 regions were amplified from RNA transcripts. A first-round RT-PCR used HTBI primers with the Qiagen OneStep RT-PCR kit, followed by a second-round multiplex PCR, size selection and purification. TCRdb reanalyzed the raw reads on its own, using fastp at Q25 for trimming and MiXCR for clone calling, and kept in-frame beta chains. Rows matching on CDR3 protein sequence are summarized as one entry with the most common DNA and genes. This sample lists almost 750,000 distinct CDR3 sequences; roughly 40% were detected once. The ten largest clonotypes hold roughly 46% of the sample. Sequences were obtained from peripheral blood. These receptor sequences come from an adult man with Graves' ophthalmopathy.

The rearrangement links TRBV10-3 to TRBJ2-7, with 10 bases aligning to TRBD2. The germline V gene encodes CDR1 ENHRY and CDR2 SYGVKD. The CDR3 loop spans 14 amino acids. The junction had 13 bases not matched to a gene; V was cut back by 10 bases and J by 7 bases. This CDR3 is CASSIAGGYNEQYF. CDR3 sequence (DNA): TGTGCCAGCAGCATAGCGGGAGGTTACAATGAGCAGTACTTC.

Regarding this clonotype: A much larger clone sits a single nucleotide away, making a read error possible. The chain couples TRBV10-3 to TRBJ2-6; unclear D gene. The CDR3 has 16 amino acids. Trimming took off 3 bases at V and 1 base at J, with 10 bases between the two ends. Germline assignment: CDR1 ENHRY and CDR2 SYGVKD. In DNA form, the CDR3 reads TGTGCCATCAGTGATAAGCAGGATTCTGGGGCCAACGTCCTGACTTTC. Protein sequence: CAISDKQDSGANVLTF.

The table lists this clonotype with a few counts. The chain carries TRBV29-1 and TRBJ2-2, with TRBD2 as a possible D gene (5 bases). The germline V gene encodes CDR1 SQVTM and CDR2 ANQGSEA. This CDR3 has 14 residues. V lost 4 bases, J lost 8 bases, and 17 bases lay in between. Written as DNA, the CDR3 is TGCAGCGTTGTAATGGAACAGACTACGGGGGAGCTGTTTTTT. Translated: CSVVMEQTTGELFF.

About this clonotype: A read error is possible here, since a much larger clone lies one base away. As the CDR3 is not closed by the conserved phenylalanine or tryptophan, this likely results from a read error. The V call is TRBV10-3, the J call TRBJ1-2; TRBD1 matches 8 bases. Germline V gene data show CDR1 as ENHRY and CDR2 as SYGVKD. The CDR3 sequence is 16 residues long. V lost 11 bases, J lost 3 bases, and 17 bases stayed unmatched. The CDR3 coding sequence is TGTGCCGCCCGACCGGACAGGGCTGGGCCTGACTATGGCTACACCCTC. Its protein product is CAARPDRAGPDYGYTL.

The rearrangement uses TRBV29-1 and TRBJ1-1, with D hard to call. Trimming cost V 4 bases and J 5 bases, with 14 bases left between them. Germline CDR1 and CDR2: SQVTM and ANQGSEA. The CDR3 consists of 13 residues. The CDR3 reads CSVGKGGGTEAFF. CDR3 in DNA: TGCAGCGTTGGAAAGGGCGGTGGGACTGAAGCTTTCTTT.

This clonotype has a count of ten or more. V usage is TRBV29-1 and J usage is TRBJ1-1; the D is unclear. The CDR3 has 12 amino acids. V was clipped by 7 bases and J by 5 bases, with 14 bases between them. The germline V gene encodes CDR1 SQVTM and CDR2 ANQGSEA. CDR3 residues: CSARDGRTEAFF. The DNA for the CDR3 is TGCAGCGCAAGAGACGGTAGGACTGAAGCTTTCTTT.

Turning to this clonotype: At one boundary the junction diverges from the germline segment, which might be a read error. The chain joins TRBV10-3 to TRBJ1-4, with D possibly matching TRBD1 (5 bases). The CDR3 runs 14 residues. Looked up from germline, CDR1 is ENHRY and CDR2 is SYGVKD. The CDR3 DNA is TGTGCCAGCAGTCCTTACAAACAGGAGGGAGAACTGTTTTTT. Encoded protein: CASSPYKQEGELFF.

This clonotype has at least ten counts. This chain uses TRBV7-2 with TRBJ1-3; D is uncertain. Germline-derived CDR1 and CDR2 are SGHTA and FQGNSA. Trimming pared 1 base from V and 0 bases from J, leaving 10 bases between. CDR3 length: 16 residues. The CDR3 nucleotides are TGTGCCAGCAGCTTAGGAGGACGGCTCTCTGGAAACACCATATATTTT. It is translated as CASSLGGRLSGNTIYF. The whole variable domain, remainder taken from reference TRBV7-2 and TRBJ1-3, is GAGVSQSPSNKVTEKGKDVELRCDPISGHTALYWYRQSLGQGLEFLIYFQGNSAPDKSGLPSDRFSAERTGGSVSTLTIQRTQQEDSAVYLCASSLGGRLSGNTIYFGEGSWLTVV.

The chain combines TRBV12-3 or TRBV12-4 with TRBJ2-7; D might be TRBD2 (6 bases). The V end was cut by 3 bases, the J end by 3 bases, with 9 bases between. This CDR3 spans 13 amino acids. The CDR3 region is CASSFVGGYEQYF. The CDR3 DNA is TGTGCCAGCAGTTTTGTGGGGGGCTACGAGCAGTACTTC.

The CDR3, as DNA: TGTGCCAGCAGCCCTGATAAGAGCTCCTACGAGCAGTACTTC. The encoded protein is CASSPDKSSYEQYF. The J gene is TRBJ2-7, the V gene TRBV7-9; D ambiguous. V was shortened by 5 bases and J by 0 bases, with 11 bases between the two germline ends. This CDR3 is 14 amino acids long. Germline CDR1 SEHNR, CDR2 FQNEAQ (reference sequence).

As regards this clonotype: This may be a read error: a much more frequent sequence differs by one nucleotide. The chain joins TRBV7-2 to TRBJ2-6; D may be TRBD1 (5 bases). The CDR3 contains 18 residues. The germline V gene has CDR1 SGHTA and CDR2 FQGNSA. The ends were cut back, 1 base at V and 1 base at J, with 14 bases in the middle. Written as DNA, the CDR3 is TGTACCAGCAGCTTAGTTGACAGTCTTCGGTCTGGGGCCAACGTCCTGACTTTC. Its translation is CTSSLVDSLRSGANVLTF.

This chain joins TRBV29-1 and TRBJ2-7; D gene ambiguous. CDR1 is SQVTM, CDR2 ANQGSEA, per germline. V dropped 8 bases and J dropped 6 bases, with 17 bases sitting between them. The CDR3 has 12 residues. The CDR3 region has the DNA TGCAGCTTAGGAAGGCAGTCGTTCGAGCAGTACTTC. It translates to CSLGRQSFEQYF.

This clonotype was seen a handful of times. The rearrangement joins TRBV20-1 to TRBJ1-1; the match to TRBD1 covers 7 bases. V gave up 3 bases and J gave up 4 bases; unmatched junction bases: 14. CDR1 and CDR2 (germline): DFQATT, SNEGSKA (reference sequence). This CDR3 has 16 amino acids. CDR3 nucleotide sequence: TGCAGTGCTAGGGTCCGATGGGACAGCCTTGCCACTGAAGCTTTCTTT. Protein product: CSARVRWDSLATEAFF.

This clonotype has just a few counts. The rearrangement links TRBV20-1 to TRBJ1-1; TRBD1 might be the D (5 bases). The germline V and J ends were trimmed by 6 bases and 3 bases, with 17 bases remaining between them. This CDR3 is 14 amino acids long. Germline V gene data show CDR1 as DFQATT and CDR2 as SNEGSKA (reference sequence). The CDR3 loop is CSAPGSRDYTEAFF. The DNA of the CDR3 is TGCAGTGCCCCAGGGAGCAGGGATTACACTGAAGCTTTCTTT.

This clonotype has a count of ten or more. The V and J genes are TRBV7-2 and TRBJ2-2; 7 bases are a match to TRBD2. This CDR3 has 16 residues. Germline CDR1 is SGHTA and CDR2 is FQGNSA. The J segment lost 0 bases and the V segment lost 2 bases, leaving 3 bases of the junction unmatched. CDR3 amino acids: CASSLPSGTNTGELFF. In nucleotides, the CDR3 is TGTGCCAGCAGCTTACCTAGCGGTACGAACACCGGGGAGCTGTTTTTT.

V is TRBV6-5 and J is TRBJ2-5, with TRBD1 as a possible D gene (5 bases). This CDR3 contains 11 residues. Germline V gene data show CDR1 as MNHEY and CDR2 as SVGAGI. Deletions cut 2 bases from V and 7 bases from J, with 5 bases between. The CDR3 here is CASSYQGTQYF. The CDR3 bases are TGTGCCAGCAGTTACCAGGGGACCCAGTACTTC.

As concerns this clonotype: Being one base from a much bigger clone, this may be a read error. This chain uses TRBV7-9 with TRBJ1-1; D unresolved. This CDR3 has 14 amino acids. The V and J ends lost 5 bases and 2 bases respectively, with 12 bases between them. Germline values: CDR1 SEHNR, CDR2 FQNEAQ (reference sequence). CDR3 residues: CASSVVRINTEAFF. The CDR3 bases are TGTGCCAGCAGCGTAGTTCGCATCAACACTGAAGCTTTCTTT.

The J gene is TRBJ1-6, the V gene TRBV25-1; no clear D gene. Deletions cut 8 bases from V and 9 bases from J, with 20 bases between. Germline CDR1 MGHDK, CDR2 SYGVNS. The CDR3 runs 15 residues. Here the CDR3 reads CASQRTSGVPSPLHF. The CDR3 DNA reads as TGTGCCAGCCAAAGAACCTCCGGGGTCCCTTCACCCCTCCACTTT.

This clonotype was picked up many times. The chain uses TRBV7-9 and TRBJ2-5, with 9 bases aligning to TRBD1. The V and J ends lost 5 bases and 1 base, in that order; junction bases with no gene match: 5. CDR1 SEHNR and CDR2 FQNEAQ come from the germline V gene (reference sequence). This CDR3 is 15 amino acids long. CDR3 nucleotide sequence: TGTGCCAGCAGCCGTATGGGACAGGGCCAAGAGACCCAGTACTTC. Its protein is CASSRMGQGQETQYF.

Worth noting for this clonotype: The germline gene is not matched at one end of the junction; a read error may be the cause. Written as DNA, the CDR3 is TGTGCCAGCAGGGGGACTGACGAGGGAACTGAAGCCTTCTTT. Translation: CASRGTDEGTEAFF. V usage is TRBV6-5 and J usage is TRBJ1-1; possibly TRBD1 for D (5 bases). The germline V gene encodes CDR1 MNHEY and CDR2 SVGAGI. This CDR3 comprises 14 residues.

The V gene is TRBV24-1, the J gene TRBJ1-5; D is unclear. V was cut by 7 bases and J by 7 bases, with 16 bases left in between. In germline, CDR1 is KGHDR, CDR2 SFDVKD. CDR3 length: 14 residues. The CDR3 DNA is TGTGCCACCAGCAGCTTAGCAGGCGGGCAGCCCCAGCATTTT. This codes for CATSSLAGGQPQHF.

This clonotype was found a few times. One end of the junction fails to match germline, which may point to a read error. The chain carries TRBV7-2 and TRBJ1-2; D is unclear. This CDR3 is 14 amino acids long. CDR1 is SGHTA, CDR2 FQGNSA, per germline. The CDR3 bases are TGTGCCAGCAGTTTAGGTCAGTCCGACTATGGCTACACCTTC. It yields the protein CASSLGQSDYGYTF.

On this clonotype itself: With a much larger clone just one base away, this may be a read error. The rearrangement links TRBV20-1 to TRBJ1-1, with D possibly TRBD1 on 5 matching bases. The germline gives CDR1 DFQATT, CDR2 SNEGSKA (reference sequence). The CDR3 sequence is 13 residues long. Trimming cost V 1 base and J 0 bases, with 6 bases left between them. CDR3 protein: CSARGTLNTEAFF. The CDR3 DNA reads TGCAGTGCTAGAGGGACATTGAACACTGAAGCTTTCTTT.

V and J are TRBV19 and TRBJ2-7; 9 nucleotides match TRBD1. Germline values: CDR1 LNHDA, CDR2 SQIVND (reference sequence). The CDR3 has 13 amino acids. V shed 8 bases and J 10 bases; nucleotides not matched to a gene: 12. The CDR3 coding sequence is TGTGCCAGTTGGGGGACAGGGTCACAGAGTCAGTACTTC. Its translation: CASWGTGSQSQYF.

This clonotype came up many times. The genes are TRBV9 and TRBJ2-7; weak D call: TRBD2 (6 bases). Trimming cost V 1 base and J 5 bases, with 7 bases left between them. The CDR3 loop spans 12 amino acids. The germline CDR1 and CDR2 sequences are SGDLS and YYNGEE. The CDR3 DNA reads TGTGCCAGCAGCGTACGGGGGAACGAGCAGTACTTC. Protein product: CASSVRGNEQYF.

This clonotype has only a few counts. The rearrangement links TRBV12-3 or TRBV12-4 to TRBJ1-2; TRBD1 is a possible D gene (5 bases). The CDR3 runs 12 residues. Trimming removed 6 bases at V and 8 bases at J, with 13 bases between. The CDR3 DNA is TGTGCCAGCAGCCCTCGGGGGGTAGGCTACACCTTC. Translated: CASSPRGVGYTF.

Here the CDR3 reads CSVDDRQGPEAFF. As DNA, the CDR3 is TGCAGCGTCGACGACAGACAGGGCCCTGAAGCTTTCTTT. V is TRBV29-1 and J is TRBJ1-1, with 7 bases lining up with TRBD1. This CDR3 has 13 amino acids. From germline, CDR1 is SQVTM and CDR2 ANQGSEA. Trimming took 6 bases from V and 6 from J; bases not matched to a gene: 10. Based on the CDR3 plus reference TRBV29-1 and TRBJ1-1, the full variable domain is SAVISQKPSRDICQRGTSLTIQCQVDSQVTMMFWYRQQPGQSLTLIATANQGSEATYESGFVIDKFPISRPNLTFSTLTVSNMSPEDSSIYLCSVDDRQGPEAFFGQGTRLTVV.

The rearrangement uses TRBV5-5 and TRBJ2-7; 11 positions agree with TRBD2. The germline CDR1 and CDR2 sequences are SGHKS and YYEKEE (reference sequence). The length of the CDR3 is 17 residues. J lost 3 bases, V lost 1 base, and 9 bases had no gene match. The CDR3 DNA sequence: TGTGCCAGCAGCTTGTTCATGGGGACTAGCGGATACTACGAGCAGTACTTC. This gives the protein CASSLFMGTSGYYEQYF.